These 8 T cell receptor beta chains were all obtained from the same sample, sequenced in a study of OX40 agonist ivuxolimab in advanced cancers. Libraries were made using the immunoSEQ multiplex PCR assay. TCRdb limited this immuneACCESS table to in-frame rearrangements with V and J called. A share of clones is missing; checked studies link under half to unresolved V genes, and the rest is unexplained. A total of about 35,000 clones appear in this sample, roughly three quarters of them only once. In total, the top ten clones hold roughly 15% of the sample. This specimen was CD4+ or CD8+ T cells sorted from blood, taken in a trial of the OX40 agonist ivuxolimab. Receptors originate from an adult with an advanced solid tumor such as melanoma, head and neck, liver or kidney cancer.

This clone was detected a few times. V usage is TRBV5-1 and J usage is TRBJ2-3, with D possibly TRBD2 on 5 matching bases. Germline CDR1 is SGHRS and CDR2 is YFSETQ. The V end was cut by 4 bases, the J end by 6 bases, with 12 bases between. The CDR3 sequence is 13 residues long. The CDR3 region is CASSQDSLDTQYF. DNA for the CDR3: TGCGCCAGCAGCCAGGACTCGTTGGATACGCAGTATTTT.

This chain connects TRBV7-9 to TRBJ2-1; the match to TRBD1 covers 10 bases. Looked up from germline, CDR1 is SEHNR and CDR2 is FQNEAQ (reference sequence). V was pared by 3 bases and J by 8 bases, with 7 bases of the junction left unmatched. The CDR3 sequence is 15 residues long. DNA for the CDR3: TGTGCCAGCAGCTTTGGGACAGGGGCTGCGGATGAGCAGTTCTTC. Translated: CASSFGTGAADEQFF.

The chain recombines TRBV7-9 with TRBJ2-3; 7 bases agree with TRBD2. The CDR3 runs to 14 residues. Germline lookup yields CDR1 SEHNR and CDR2 FQNEAQ (reference sequence). Losses at the gene ends were 8 bases for V and 2 bases for J; bases not matched to a gene: 7. This chain's CDR3 is CASSPGLYTDTQYF. Here the CDR3 DNA reads TGTGCCAGCTCCCCGGGACTATACACAGATACGCAGTATTTT.

The chain combines TRBV2 with TRBJ1-2; D uncertain. The CDR3 consists of 11 residues. Per germline, CDR1 SNHLY and CDR2 FYNNEI. V was cut by 6 bases and J by 5 bases, with 7 bases left in between. This CDR3 is CASSTEYGYTF. The CDR3 DNA reads as TGTGCCAGCAGCACAGAGTATGGCTACACCTTC.

The chain joins TRBV5-1 to TRBJ2-7, with D unclear. Trimming stripped 4 bases from V and 1 base from J, with 15 bases between. Germline assignment: CDR1 SGHRS and CDR2 YFSETQ. The CDR3 totals 15 residues. CDR3 nucleotide sequence: TGCGCCAGCAGCGTCCTCGGCGTACAATCCTACGAGCAGTACTTC. Residues: CASSVLGVQSYEQYF.

The chain uses TRBV15 and TRBJ1-3; D is unresolved. The length of the CDR3 is 17 residues. V gave up 0 bases and J gave up 0 bases, with 12 bases separating them. CDR1 is LNHNV and CDR2 is YYDKDF in the germline V gene (reference sequence). This CDR3 reads CATSRDREPRSGNTIYF. The DNA for the CDR3 is TGTGCCACCAGCAGAGATCGAGAGCCGCGCTCTGGAAACACCATATATTTT.

The V gene is TRBV6-1, the J gene TRBJ2-4, with 10 bases fitting TRBD1. Germline loops: CDR1 MNHNS, CDR2 SASEGT. The CDR3 length is 13 residues. With 4 bases clipped from V and 6 bases from J, the junction kept 0 bases outside the gene matches. CDR3 residues: CASSGTGGNIQYF. In DNA form, the CDR3 reads TGTGCCAGCAGTGGGACAGGGGGAAACATTCAGTACTTC.

The chain joins TRBV14 to TRBJ2-7; TRBD2 might be the D (5 bases). Between the trimmed V and J ends, which lost 5 bases and 4 bases, there was a span of 12 bases. CDR1 SGHDN and CDR2 FVKESK come from the germline V gene. The CDR3 spans 13 residues. The CDR3 nucleotides read TGTGCCAGCAGCAGAGGGAGTCAGTACGAGCAGTACTTC. The encoded protein is CASSRGSQYEQYF.